One and the same sample provided the 16 T cell receptor beta chains below, sequenced in a study of graft-versus-host responses after intestinal transplantation. Using immunoSEQ multiplex PCR, the repertoire was profiled, and TCRdb retains in-frame clones only, with some absent. The sample has about 47,000 clones, approximately 95% seen once. These receptors lack a known antigen. Sample: unstimulated CD8+ T cells sorted from spleen or lymph node cells, taken before transplant. The source is a human donor who was the organ donor for an intestinal transplant.

The genes are TRBV6-1 and TRBJ1-1; possibly TRBD1 for D (6 bases). In germline, CDR1 is MNHNS, CDR2 SASEGT. V lost 3 bases and J 11 bases, leaving 13 bases between the germline ends. The CDR3 has 12 residues. CDR3 sequence reads: CASSDFGQGAFF. The CDR3 region has the DNA TGTGCCAGCAGTGATTTTGGGCAGGGGGCTTTCTTT.

The genes are TRBV27 and TRBJ2-3; D may be TRBD1 or TRBD2 (6 bases each). Germline lookup yields CDR1 MNHEY and CDR2 SMNVEV (reference sequence). The length of the CDR3 is 17 residues. The V and J ends lost 5 bases and 1 base respectively, with 19 bases between them. The DNA of the CDR3 is TGTGCCAGCAGTCCTCTGGCCGGAGGGGGTCGCACAGATACGCAGTATTTT. It yields the protein CASSPLAGGGRTDTQYF.

The V call is TRBV4-2, the J call TRBJ2-5; D is tentatively TRBD1 or TRBD2 (5 bases each). The CDR3 length is 17 residues. Trimming removed 2 bases at V and 1 base at J, with 17 bases between. The germline V gene has CDR1 LGHNA and CDR2 YNFKEQ. The CDR3 sequence: CASSQPRGLEIQETQYF. The CDR3 nucleotides are TGTGCCAGCAGCCAACCGAGGGGCCTAGAAATCCAAGAGACCCAGTACTTC.

The gene calls are TRBV2 and TRBJ2-7, with a tentative D call TRBD2 (5 bases). The CDR3 sequence is 12 residues long. Per the germline V gene, CDR1 is SNHLY and CDR2 is FYNNEI. Trimming shortened V by 8 bases and J by 2 bases, and 10 bases separated the two germline ends. The CDR3 region has the DNA TGTGCCAGCTCTGGACTTACCTACGAGCAGTACTTC. Translated: CASSGLTYEQYF.

This clone was picked up one time. The chain combines TRBV25-1 with TRBJ2-3; perhaps TRBD2 as D (5 bases). Germline V gene sequence: CDR1 MGHDK, CDR2 SYGVNS. V lost 7 bases and J 2 bases, leaving 13 bases between the germline ends. CDR3 length: 14 residues. Written as DNA, the CDR3 is TGTGCCAGCAATGACCGGGAAGTCACAGATACGCAGTATTTT. Its translation is CASNDREVTDTQYF.

This clone was seen once. The CDR3 DNA sequence: TGTGCCAGCAGCCAAGATGACCGGGTCGGGGTCACAGATACGCAGTATTTT. This gives the protein CASSQDDRVGVTDTQYF. The chain couples TRBV4-2 to TRBJ2-3; possible D gene TRBD2, 5 bases. The CDR3 spans 17 residues. V lost 0 bases, J lost 2 bases, and 15 bases lay in between. The V gene's germline CDR1 is LGHNA and CDR2 YNFKEQ.

This clone has a single count. V is TRBV5-1 and J is TRBJ2-3; 13 bases fit TRBD2. The CDR3 loop spans 16 amino acids. J gave up 4 bases and V 4 bases, and 6 bases lay outside the gene matches. Germline V lookup: CDR1 SGHRS, CDR2 YFSETQ. CDR3 coding DNA: TGCGCCAGCAGCCCAACTAGCGGGGGGGCCGCAGATACGCAGTATTTT. This translates into CASSPTSGGAADTQYF.

The chain joins TRBV4-1 to TRBJ1-2, with no clear D. Germline CDR1 and CDR2: MGHRA and YSYEKL. The CDR3 consists of 16 residues. The V end lost 2 bases, the J end lost 3 bases, and 16 bases lay between the germline ends. CDR3 DNA sequence: TGCGCCAGCAGCCAAATGGGAACTCTGGGATACTATGGCTACACCTTC. It translates to CASSQMGTLGYYGYTF.

The chain links TRBV11-3 to TRBJ2-7; 10 positions match TRBD1. Germline V lookup: CDR1 SGHNT, CDR2 YENEEA. Trimming at V came to 4 bases and at J to 6 bases, leaving 6 bases not matched to a gene. CDR3 length: 14 residues. CDR3 region: CASSSGGDRGEQYF. Here the CDR3 DNA reads TGTGCCAGCAGCTCGGGCGGGGACAGGGGCGAGCAGTACTTC.

The rearrangement joins TRBV21-1 to TRBJ2-7; the D call TRBD2 from the table was never checked on the DNA. TRBV21-1 is a documented pseudogene. The CDR3 has 15 amino acids. CDR3: CASTSHRSLVYEQYF. The CDR3 DNA reads TGTGCCAGCACCTCCCATCGGTCCCTGGTCTACGAGCAGTACTTC.

This chain joins TRBV18 and TRBJ1-1; D remains unclear. Germline V lookup: CDR1 KGHSH, CDR2 LQKENI. This CDR3 region has 16 residues. The germline V and J ends were trimmed by 0 bases and 0 bases, with 11 bases remaining between them. CDR3 amino acids: CASSPPSEYMNTEAFF. The CDR3 region has the DNA TGTGCCAGCTCACCACCGTCAGAGTATATGAACACTGAAGCTTTCTTT.

This chain links TRBV11-2 with TRBJ1-6, with D unclear. V lost 5 bases and J 7 bases, leaving 12 bases between the germline ends. CDR3 size: 14 residues. CDR1 SGHAT and CDR2 FQNNGV come from the germline V gene. The CDR3 coding sequence is TGTGCCAGCAGCCGATCTGTTCGGAATTCACCCCTCCACTTT. Protein sequence: CASSRSVRNSPLHF. The full variable domain, with the rest looked up from reference TRBV11-2 and TRBJ1-6, is EAGVAQSPRYKIIEKRQSVAFWCNPISGHATLYWYQQILGQGPKLLIQFQNNGVVDDSQLPKDRFSAERLKGVDSTLKIQPAKLEDSAVYLCASSRSVRNSPLHFGNGTRLTVT.

This clone was observed a handful of times. V gene TRBV6-1 combines with J gene TRBJ1-5; a weak D match, TRBD1 (5 bases). Trimming pared 3 bases from V and 4 bases from J, leaving 7 bases between. CDR3 size: 13 residues. Germline CDR1 MNHNS, CDR2 SASEGT. The DNA for the CDR3 is TGTGCCAGCAGTGACAGGGAGAATCAGCCCCAGCATTTT. Its translation is CASSDRENQPQHF.

V is TRBV7-6 and J is TRBJ2-3, with 7 nucleotides matching TRBD2. After removal of 1 base from V and 6 bases from J, the junction contained 4 bases not matched to a gene. Germline V lookup: CDR1 SGHVS, CDR2 FNYEAQ. The CDR3 is made up of 14 amino acids. In nucleotides, the CDR3 is TGTGCCAGCAGCTTAGTTGCGGGGGAGGATACGCAGTATTTT. This codes for CASSLVAGEDTQYF.

The V and J genes are TRBV7-2 and TRBJ2-1; 7 bases are a match to TRBD1. The CDR3 is 13 amino acids. J was trimmed by 8 bases and V by 5 bases; bases with no gene match: 6. Germline CDR1 SGHTA, CDR2 FQGNSA. Here the CDR3 reads CASSRTGVDEQFF. The CDR3 nucleotides are TGTGCCAGCAGCCGGACAGGAGTTGATGAGCAGTTCTTC.

The chain recombines TRBV29-1 with TRBJ2-2; no reliable D call. V lost 7 bases and J lost 1, with 7 bases in between. CDR1 SQVTM and CDR2 ANQGSEA come from the germline V gene. The CDR3 contains 12 residues. The CDR3 DNA is TGCAGCGGGGAAGGGAACACCGGGGAGCTGTTTTTT. It yields the protein CSGEGNTGELFF.